This T cell receptor beta chain was obtained from a study of response to subunit inactivated influenza vaccine. This clonotype showed up just a few times. Antigen unknown. MiXCR, applied by TCRdb to the RT-PCR reads, yields one record per CDR3 protein. The sample contains 800,000 or so distinct CDR3 sequences, 21% of which appear only once. This CDR3 has 12 residues. Trimming removed 4 bases from V and 8 bases from J, with 12 bases in between. Germline V gene data show CDR1 as DFQATT and CDR2 as SNEGSKA (reference sequence). Whole-study results and caveats: Authors proposed each seasonal influenza vaccination draws in few new T cells.

The receptor was isolated from a man aged 50-60 years who received an inactivated influenza vaccine. The chain combines TRBV20-1 with TRBJ2-1; D is undetermined. This specimen was PBMCs from blood, taken 5 to 6 days after vaccination. The CDR3 is CSANSRVDEQFF. For the CDR3, the DNA is TGCAGTGCTAACTCTAGAGTGGATGAGCAGTTCTTC.